Shown below are 3 T cell receptor beta chains from a single sample sequenced in a study of blood T cell repertoires in COVID-19. This table comes from immunoSEQ multiplex PCR, and its TCRdb copy is limited to in-frame clones, with some not included. The sample records about 100,000 clones, approximately 90% being singletons. The sample consisted of peripheral blood. Receptors were obtained from a man aged 45-65 years with active COVID-19.

J is TRBJ2-1 and V is TRBV10-2; a possible D gene is TRBD1 (5 bases). The CDR3 totals 14 residues. Germline CDR1 reads WSHSY; CDR2 reads SAAADI. V lost 2 bases to trimming and J lost 7 bases, with 12 bases between them. Here the CDR3 DNA reads TGCGCCAGCAGTGAGCAGGGAATGAGGAATGAGCAGTTCTTC. It translates to CASSEQGMRNEQFF.

V is TRBV11-2 and J is TRBJ2-7; D gene ambiguous. Germline CDR1 SGHAT, CDR2 FQNNGV. The germline V and J ends were trimmed by 5 bases and 5 bases, with 13 bases remaining between them. This CDR3 comprises 13 residues. DNA for the CDR3: TGTGCCAGCAGCCTATCGGTCCTCGACGAGCAGTACTTC. It yields the protein CASSLSVLDEQYF.

The J gene is TRBJ2-1, the V gene TRBV11-2; 9 bases align to TRBD2. Unmatched junction bases numbered 11, after V lost 1 base and J lost 4 bases. The CDR3 runs to 18 residues. CDR1 and CDR2 (germline): SGHAT, FQNNGV. The CDR3 spells CASSLVPLSGSTYNEQFF. DNA for the CDR3: TGTGCCAGCAGCTTAGTTCCCCTTAGCGGGAGCACGTACAATGAGCAGTTCTTC.